This T cell receptor (beta chain) is from a study of blood T cell repertoires in COVID-19. A remark on this clone: One end of the junction varies from germline; a read error may be responsible.

CDR3 size: 15 residues. CDR1 SSHAT and CDR2 FNYEAQ come from the germline V gene (reference sequence). Assay used: immunoSEQ multiplex PCR; TCRdb lists only in-frame clones, some missing. Of around 180,000 clones in the sample, approximately 85% are singletons; the top ten hold around 3.3%. The sequence came from a man in his 60s with acute or convalescent COVID-19. The genes are TRBV7-7 and TRBJ2-3; the D gene is possibly TRBD2 (5 bases). What was sequenced was peripheral blood. CDR3 nucleotides: TGTGCTAGCAGTCAACAAGGACTGAGCACAGATACGCAGTATTTT. Its translation: CASSQQGLSTDTQYF.